This T cell receptor (beta chain) was profiled in a study of cytomegalovirus exposure and HLA in healthy donors. Whole-study results and caveats: Sequencing likely generated an artifact that appeared as a cluster of highly shared sequence variants. Later analysis associated a missense DCLRE1C variant with TCR beta V- and J-gene trimming.

This clone appeared a few times. As yet, its antigen is unknown. PCR amplification relied on 60 Vbeta primers (plus 13 Jbeta primers). Per the study methods: An analysis that came later counted 80 million or so unique TCR beta chains, roughly 11 million shared. TCRdb keeps only in-frame clones here, not all; method: immunoSEQ multiplex PCR. V, J and clone size are those of that table, while D and trimming were read from the DNA. The table includes about 120,000 clones, approximately 80% detected once. The TCR was taken from a man aged 40-49 years in good health and CMV-seronegative. Input material: PBMCs.

CDR3 loop: CASSERPGFNYGYTF. CDR3 coding DNA: TGTGCCAGCAGCGAACGGCCGGGGTTTAACTATGGCTACACCTTC. The chain recombines TRBV9 with TRBJ1-2, with no clear D. V shed 3 bases and J shed 1 base, with 13 bases lying between them. CDR1 SGDLS and CDR2 YYNGEE come from the germline V gene. The CDR3 loop spans 15 amino acids.